A single sample is the source of the 23 T cell receptor beta chains below, sequenced in a study of cytomegalovirus exposure and HLA in healthy donors. The PCR ran on 60 Vbeta and 13 Jbeta primers. Profiling relied on immunoSEQ multiplex PCR, and the TCRdb table lists in-frame clones only, not all of them. The repertoire consists of 110,000 to 150,000 clones, with 68% occurring once and the leading ten covering about 4.5%. Sequenced material: PBMCs. The receptors stem from a man in his 60s in good health and CMV-seronegative.

This clone came up a few times. The chain links TRBV25-1 to TRBJ2-1, with 7 bases aligning to TRBD1. V lost 3 bases, J lost 5 bases, and 7 bases stayed unmatched. CDR3 size: 15 residues. Germline V lookup: CDR1 MGHDK, CDR2 SYGVNS. The CDR3 bases are TGTGCCAGCAGTGACACAGGGGATATTAACAATGAGCAGTTCTTC. This encodes CASSDTGDINNEQFF. Supplemented by reference TRBV25-1 and TRBJ2-1, the full variable domain reads EADIYQTPRYLVIGTGKKITLECSQTMGHDKMYWYQQDPGMELHLIHYSYGVNSTEKGDLSSESTVSRIRTEHFPLTLESARPSHTSQYLCASSDTGDINNEQFFGPGTRLTVL.

This chain joins TRBV30 and TRBJ1-1; D unclear. The CDR3 extends over 11 amino acids. Germline-derived CDR1 and CDR2 are GTSNPN and SVGIG (reference sequence). The V end was cut by 5 bases, the J end by 3 bases, with 7 bases between. In nucleotides, the CDR3 is TGTGCCTGGGTCTACTACACTGAAGCTTTCTTT. This codes for CAWVYYTEAFF.

This chain links TRBV5-1 with TRBJ2-1, with 7 bases fitting TRBD1. CDR1 is SGHRS, CDR2 YFSETQ, per germline. With 0 bases clipped from V and 6 bases from J, the junction kept 9 bases outside the gene matches. The CDR3 runs 16 residues. The chain's CDR3 is CASSLEGTVDANEQFF. CDR3 coding DNA: TGCGCCAGCAGCTTGGAAGGGACAGTGGATGCCAATGAGCAGTTCTTC.

The chain is built from TRBV5-4 and TRBJ2-5; 9 bases match TRBD1. Trimming took 0 bases from V and 1 from J; bases not matched to a gene: 4. Germline-derived CDR1 and CDR2 are SGHNT and YYREEE (reference sequence). This CDR3 has 16 amino acids. The CDR3 nucleotides are TGTGCCAGCAGCTTGGCCGAGGGACAGGGCCAAGAGACCCAGTACTTC. Translating gives CASSLAEGQGQETQYF.

CDR3 coding DNA: TGTGCCAGTAGTATAGTGGCAGGGCGGGGCTACGAGCAGTACTTC. This encodes CASSIVAGRGYEQYF. This chain joins TRBV19 and TRBJ2-7; a possible D gene is TRBD2 (6 bases). Germline CDR1 reads LNHDA; CDR2 reads SQIVND (reference sequence). The CDR3 totals 15 residues. V was trimmed by 1 base and J by 3 bases, leaving 13 bases between them.

This clone has just one count. The chain employs TRBV5-1 and TRBJ1-5; 7 nucleotides align to TRBD1. The germline gives CDR1 SGHRS, CDR2 YFSETQ. V lost 4 bases to trimming and J lost 6 bases; unmatched junction nucleotides: 10. This CDR3 is built from 15 residues. The CDR3 region has the DNA TGCGCCAGCAGCCTAACCCCCGGGACAGCTCAGCCCCAGCATTTT. Protein product: CASSLTPGTAQPQHF.

The chain couples TRBV10-3 to TRBJ1-6; possible D gene TRBD1, 6 bases. CDR3 length equals 14 residues. Germline V gene sequence: CDR1 ENHRY, CDR2 SYGVKD. The V end was cut by 3 bases, the J end by 8 bases, with 11 bases between. The CDR3 reads CAISDYRVYSPLHF. The CDR3 DNA sequence: TGTGCCATCAGTGATTACAGGGTCTATTCACCCCTCCACTTT.

This clone occurred once. V and J are TRBV6-5 and TRBJ1-4, with 8 bases fitting TRBD1. The J segment lost 6 bases and the V segment lost 4 bases, leaving 4 bases of the junction unmatched. The germline V gene has CDR1 MNHEY and CDR2 SVGAGI. The CDR3 consists of 14 residues. The CDR3 nucleotides read TGTGCCAGCAGTTCGACAGGGGCAGATGAAAAACTGTTTTTT. It translates to CASSSTGADEKLFF.

The CDR3 bases are TGTGCCAGTACCCCCGGAGGACCGAACCCCTTCAATCAGCCCCAGCATTTT. Protein: CASTPGGPNPFNQPQHF. The chain combines TRBV19 with TRBJ1-5, with D unresolved. Germline V gene sequence: CDR1 LNHDA, CDR2 SQIVND (reference sequence). V shed 7 bases and J shed 3 bases, with 22 bases lying between them. The CDR3 totals 17 residues.

In this sample, this clone turned up a few times. The rearrangement links TRBV21-1 to TRBJ1-3; the table calls TRBD1, which could not be checked here. TRBV21-1 is listed as a pseudogene. CDR3 length: 16 amino acids. CDR3 sequence (DNA): TGTGCCAGCAGCAAGCCCCTCAGGGACATCCGCCACACCATATATTTT. Protein: CASSKPLRDIRHTIYF.

The chain has TRBV28 and TRBJ2-3, with D possibly TRBD1 on 5 matching bases. From germline, CDR1 is MDHEN and CDR2 SYDVKM. The CDR3 loop spans 22 amino acids. V was cut by 6 bases and J by 0 bases, with 34 bases left in between. The DNA for the CDR3 is TGTGCCAGCAGCGTCCGCTCGGCGTCACCTAAAAAGGGGCTAGTTAGCACAGATACGCAGTATTTT. This codes for CASSVRSASPKKGLVSTDTQYF.

The gene calls are TRBV18 and TRBJ1-5; D not resolved. This CDR3 comprises 14 residues. V was shortened by 4 bases and J by 5 bases, with 12 bases between the two germline ends. Germline values: CDR1 KGHSH, CDR2 LQKENI. Here the CDR3 reads CASSLRERDQPQHF. CDR3 in DNA: TGTGCCAGCTCACTACGGGAGCGCGATCAGCCCCAGCATTTT.

The V call is TRBV29-1, the J call TRBJ2-3; TRBD2 matches 10 bases. The V gene end was trimmed by 6 bases and the J gene end by 7 bases; junction bases not matched to a gene: 10. CDR1 and CDR2 from the germline V gene are SQVTM and ANQGSEA. The CDR3 extends over 14 amino acids. The CDR3 DNA sequence: TGCAGCGTCCTGAAATACACTAGCGGGAATACGCAGTATTTT. Translating it yields CSVLKYTSGNTQYF.

The chain uses TRBV6-5 and TRBJ2-3, with TRBD1 matching over 8 bases. Germline V gene data show CDR1 as MNHEY and CDR2 as SVGAGI. J gave up 3 bases and V 6 bases, and 5 bases lay outside the gene matches. This CDR3 is built from 14 residues. As DNA, the CDR3 is TGTGCCAGCAGAGTTACAGGGGGGACAGATACGCAGTATTTT. It yields the protein CASRVTGGTDTQYF.

This sequence joins TRBV7-6 and TRBJ2-3; the D gene is possibly TRBD2 (6 bases). The germline V gene encodes CDR1 SGHVS and CDR2 FNYEAQ. Trimming took off 5 bases at V and 5 bases at J, with 14 bases between the two ends. The CDR3 spans 14 residues. CDR3: CASSPTRVVDTQYF. CDR3 coding DNA: TGTGCCAGCAGCCCGACTAGGGTTGTAGATACGCAGTATTTT.

The genes are TRBV27 and TRBJ2-3; 8 bases agree with TRBD1. Germline CDR1 and CDR2: MNHEY and SMNVEV (reference sequence). The CDR3 has 16 amino acids. V shed 3 bases, J shed 2 bases, and the junction held 7 bases outside the gene matches. The CDR3: CASSFRTGIFTDTQYF. CDR3 bases: TGTGCCAGCAGTTTCAGGACAGGGATATTCACAGATACGCAGTATTTT.

This clone was seen a handful of times. The chain combines TRBV28 with TRBJ1-4; no firm D call. V lost 8 bases and J lost 6, with 10 bases in between. The CDR3 extends over 12 amino acids. The germline V gene encodes CDR1 MDHEN and CDR2 SYDVKM. The CDR3 nucleotides read TGTGCCAGCCAGATGGCTGATGAAAAACTGTTTTTT. Its protein product is CASQMADEKLFF. Drawing the rest from reference TRBV28 and TRBJ1-4, the complete variable domain is DVKVTQSSRYLVKRTGEKVFLECVQDMDHENMFWYRQDPGLGLRLIYFSYDVKMKEKGDIPEGYSVSREKKERFSLILESASTNQTSMYLCASQMADEKLFFGSGTQLSVL.

The chain links TRBV18 to TRBJ1-1; D is unclear. The CDR3 length is 13 residues. CDR1 and CDR2 (germline): KGHSH, LQKENI. V lost 5 bases and J 8 bases, leaving 15 bases between the germline ends. CDR3 protein: CASSDKSFLEAFF. The CDR3 DNA reads as TGTGCCAGCTCAGACAAGAGTTTTTTAGAAGCTTTCTTT. Supplemented by reference TRBV18 and TRBJ1-1, the full variable domain reads NAGVMQNPRHLVRRRGQEARLRCSPMKGHSHVYWYRQLPEEGLKFMVYLQKENIIDESGMPKERFSAEFPKEGPSILRIQQVVRGDSAAYFCASSDKSFLEAFFGQGTRLTVV.

This chain joins TRBV18 and TRBJ2-7; D remains ambiguous. Germline-derived CDR1 and CDR2 are KGHSH and LQKENI. The ends were cut back, 3 bases at V and 0 bases at J, with 15 bases in the middle. The CDR3 length is 16 residues. The CDR3 region has the DNA TGTGCCAGCTCACCGTTGCCCATTAGGAGCTCCTACGAGCAGTACTTC. It encodes CASSPLPIRSSYEQYF. The whole variable domain, remainder taken from reference TRBV18 and TRBJ2-7, is NAGVMQNPRHLVRRRGQEARLRCSPMKGHSHVYWYRQLPEEGLKFMVYLQKENIIDESGMPKERFSAEFPKEGPSILRIQQVVRGDSAAYFCASSPLPIRSSYEQYFGPGTRLTVT.

The rearrangement joins TRBV14 to TRBJ2-5; 7 bases map to TRBD1. Per the germline V gene, CDR1 is SGHDN and CDR2 is FVKESK. The CDR3 runs to 15 residues. With 2 bases clipped from V and 2 bases from J, the junction kept 5 bases outside the gene matches. Written as DNA, the CDR3 is TGTGCCAGCAGCCAAAGGGCAGGGGGACAAGAGACCCAGTACTTC. Translation gives CASSQRAGGQETQYF.

This clone was observed a single time. The J gene is TRBJ2-2, the V gene TRBV9, with 8 bases aligning to TRBD2. The CDR3 runs 16 residues. The J segment lost 4 bases and the V segment lost 1 base, leaving 6 bases of the junction unmatched. Looked up from germline, CDR1 is SGDLS and CDR2 is YYNGEE. The CDR3 coding sequence is TGTGCCAGCAGCGTACGGGGGGGGGAGACCACCGGGGAGCTGTTTTTT. Its protein is CASSVRGGETTGELFF.

The genes are TRBV6-5 and TRBJ2-7; maybe TRBD1 (5 bases). V dropped 7 bases and J dropped 7 bases, with 17 bases sitting between them. This CDR3 spans 13 amino acids. Germline-derived CDR1 and CDR2 are MNHEY and SVGAGI. The DNA of the CDR3 is TGTGCCAGCATGGATTCAGGGATTTCGGAGCAGTACTTC. It translates to CASMDSGISEQYF.

The J gene is TRBJ1-6, the V gene TRBV28; perhaps TRBD1 as D (5 bases). The CDR3 length is 14 residues. CDR1 and CDR2 (germline): MDHEN, SYDVKM. The CDR3 protein is CSAGGSSYNSPLHF. The CDR3 DNA is TGTTCGGCTGGGGGGAGCTCCTATAATTCACCCCTCCACTTT. Looking up the rest from reference TRBV28 and TRBJ1-6 gives the full variable domain: DVKVTQSSRYLVKRTGEKVFLECVQDMDHENMFWYRQDPGLGLRLIYFSYDVKMKEKGDIPEGYSVSREKKERFSLILESASTNQTSMYLCSAGGSSYNSPLHFGNGTRLTVT.